This T cell receptor beta chain was profiled in a study of beta chain features in type 1 diabetes. Central memory, naive, regulatory and stem cell-like memory CD4+ cells were sorted by CD45RO/CCR7/CD25/CD127/CD95/CD27. The CDR3 runs to 11 residues. Germline CDR1 reads GTSNPN; CDR2 reads SVGIG (reference sequence). Trimming removed 2 bases at V and 7 bases at J, with 5 bases between. Regarding the study as a whole: Moderately but significantly shorter TCRB CDR3s were found in Type 1 diabetes patients in all four CD4+ subsets.

Expressed TCRB transcripts were sequenced because the isolated RNA had all been reverse transcribed beforehand. Using immunoSEQ multiplex PCR, the repertoire was profiled, and TCRdb retains in-frame clones only, with some absent. Of 130,000 or so clones listed, around a sixth are singletons. This clone was seen many times. Its antigen remains unknown. This sequence joins TRBV30 and TRBJ2-2; no definite D call. Sequenced input: central memory CD4+ T cells from blood. This receptor was obtained from a man between 18 and 29 years old with type 1 diabetes. CDR3: CAWSYGGELFF. Here the CDR3 DNA reads TGTGCCTGGAGTTATGGCGGGGAGCTGTTTTTT.